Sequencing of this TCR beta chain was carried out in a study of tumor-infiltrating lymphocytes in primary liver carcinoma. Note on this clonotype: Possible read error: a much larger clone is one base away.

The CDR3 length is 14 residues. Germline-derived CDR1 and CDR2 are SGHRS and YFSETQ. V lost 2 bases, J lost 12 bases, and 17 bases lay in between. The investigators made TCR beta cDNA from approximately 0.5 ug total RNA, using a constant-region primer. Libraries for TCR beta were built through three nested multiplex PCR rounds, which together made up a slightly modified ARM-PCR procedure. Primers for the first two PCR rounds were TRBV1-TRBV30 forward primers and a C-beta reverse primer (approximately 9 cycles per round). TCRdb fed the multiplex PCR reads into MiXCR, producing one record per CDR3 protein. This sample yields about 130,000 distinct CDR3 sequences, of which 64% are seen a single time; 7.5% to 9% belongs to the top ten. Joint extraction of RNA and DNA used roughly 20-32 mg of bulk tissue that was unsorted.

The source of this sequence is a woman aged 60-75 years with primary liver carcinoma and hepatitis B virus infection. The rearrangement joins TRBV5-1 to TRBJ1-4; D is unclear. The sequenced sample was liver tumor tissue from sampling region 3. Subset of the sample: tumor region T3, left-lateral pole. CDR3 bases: TGCGCCAGCAGCTTCGAGGCTGTTCGAACGGAACTGTTTTTT. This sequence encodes CASSFEAVRTELFF.